A single sample gave rise to the 25 T cell receptor beta chains below, sequenced in a study of T cells in Graves' hyperthyroidism and ophthalmopathy. The source material, RNA transcripts, was used to amplify TCR beta CDR3 regions. In the first-round RT-PCR of the TCR CDR3, the HTBI primer set was used. TCRdb passed the multiplex PCR reads through MiXCR, listing each CDR3 protein once. The sample has some 490,000 distinct CDR3 sequences, 20% to 25% seen once; the top ten hold under 55%. The sequenced sample was blood. The receptor set was obtained from a woman aged 70-85 years with Graves' ophthalmopathy.

CDR3 nucleotides: TGTGCCAGCAGTTTAAGAGGGACCAACTATGGCTACACCTTC. Translation gives CASSLRGTNYGYTF. The chain combines TRBV27 with TRBJ1-2; D may be TRBD1 (5 bases). The CDR3 is 14 residues long. V lost 2 bases and J 2 bases, leaving 9 bases between the germline ends. The germline V gene has CDR1 MNHEY and CDR2 SMNVEV (reference sequence).

This clonotype was detected only a few times. The rearrangement links TRBV19 to TRBJ2-1; possibly TRBD1 or TRBD2 for D (6 bases each). The CDR3 contains 14 residues. Trimming removed 6 bases from V and 6 bases from J, with 15 bases in between. Germline CDR1 reads LNHDA; CDR2 reads SQIVND (reference sequence). For the CDR3, the DNA is TGTGCCAGTAGCCCTGGGGGGCAGGTCAATGAGCAGTTCTTC. This codes for CASSPGGQVNEQFF.

This clonotype was recorded a few times. The gene calls are TRBV10-3 and TRBJ2-1; 9 nucleotides align to TRBD2. The V gene's germline CDR1 is ENHRY and CDR2 SYGVKD. This CDR3 has 16 residues. After removal of 5 bases from V and 7 bases from J, the junction contained 12 bases not matched to a gene. The CDR3 spells CAISTSGSGRGNEQFF. The DNA of the CDR3 is TGTGCCATCAGTACTAGCGGGTCCGGAAGGGGGAATGAGCAGTTCTTC.

This clonotype has just a few counts. The chain employs TRBV5-1 and TRBJ2-5, with D possibly TRBD2 on 5 matching bases. V dropped 6 bases and J dropped 3 bases, with 15 bases sitting between them. The CDR3 runs 14 residues. CDR1 SGHRS and CDR2 YFSETQ come from the germline V gene. This CDR3 is CASTRHGVEETQYF. For the CDR3, the DNA is TGCGCCAGCACCCGCCACGGGGTGGAAGAGACCCAGTACTTC.

In this sample, this clonotype turned up many times. This chain uses TRBV12-3 or TRBV12-4 with TRBJ2-5, with 7 nucleotides matching TRBD2. V shed 3 bases, J shed 2 bases, and the junction held 12 bases outside the gene matches. The CDR3 consists of 17 residues. CDR3 DNA sequence: TGTGCCAGCAGTTTTGGGGGGAGGGCCTCCGGGCAAGAGACCCAGTACTTC. It specifies CASSFGGRASGQETQYF.

This clonotype has a handful of counts. This chain links TRBV30 with TRBJ2-1; 11 positions agree with TRBD2. V dropped 3 bases and J dropped 6; count of bases not matched to a gene: 1. Germline assignment: CDR1 GTSNPN and CDR2 SVGIG (reference sequence). This CDR3 region has 13 residues. CDR3 sequence reads: CAWRLAGGNEQFF. CDR3 coding DNA: TGTGCCTGGAGGCTAGCGGGAGGCAATGAGCAGTTCTTC.

This clonotype was observed a handful of times. The chain couples TRBV20-1 to TRBJ1-1, with unresolved D. Per the germline V gene, CDR1 is DFQATT and CDR2 is SNEGSKA (reference sequence). The CDR3 spans 9 residues. Trimming pared 6 bases from V and 11 bases from J, leaving 10 bases between. The CDR3 sequence is CSAPRRAFF. As DNA, the CDR3 is TGCAGTGCCCCTAGACGGGCTTTCTTT.

As concerns this clonotype: This may stem from a read error, because a much larger clone lies one nucleotide away. The rearrangement joins TRBV3-1 to TRBJ2-1, with 8 bases lining up with TRBD2. V gave up 1 base and J gave up 5 bases; unmatched junction bases: 4. The germline gives CDR1 LGHDT, CDR2 YNNKEL (reference sequence). The CDR3 length is 15 residues. The CDR3 here is CASSQGGRRDNEQFF. CDR3 DNA: TGTGCCAGCAGCCAAGGCGGGAGGCGCGACAATGAGCAGTTCTTC.

In its sample, this clonotype was seen many times. This CDR3 is CASSPVGSGETQYF. The CDR3 region has the DNA TGTGCCAGCAGCCCCGTGGGGTCGGGGGAGACCCAGTACTTC. This chain links TRBV11-2 with TRBJ2-5, with a weak D call TRBD2 (5 bases). Looked up from germline, CDR1 is SGHAT and CDR2 is FQNNGV. Trimming removed 5 bases at V and 5 bases at J, with 15 bases between. The CDR3 runs 14 residues.

The V gene is TRBV5-1, the J gene TRBJ2-1, with TRBD1 matching 7 bases. Losses at the gene ends were 4 bases for V and 2 bases for J; bases not matched to a gene: 15. This CDR3 is built from 18 residues. Germline assignment: CDR1 SGHRS and CDR2 YFSETQ. CDR3 DNA: TGCGCCAGCAGCCCCGCCGGGACAGTTAATTCGGCCTACAATGAGCAGTTCTTC. Its protein product is CASSPAGTVNSAYNEQFF.

This rearrangement joins TRBV3-1 to TRBJ2-1; TRBD2 matches 10 bases. Germline V gene data show CDR1 as LGHDT and CDR2 as YNNKEL (reference sequence). With 3 bases clipped from V and 2 bases from J, the junction kept 4 bases outside the gene matches. CDR3 size: 16 residues. CDR3 residues: CASSHTAGGPYNEQFF. CDR3 DNA sequence: TGTGCCAGCAGCCACACAGCGGGAGGGCCCTACAATGAGCAGTTCTTC.

This clonotype was counted ten times or more. The V call is TRBV7-9, the J call TRBJ2-3, with unresolved D. The V gene lost 5 bases and the J gene lost 0 bases, with 6 bases spanning the gap. The germline gives CDR1 SEHNR, CDR2 FQNEAQ (reference sequence). The CDR3 consists of 13 residues. CDR3 bases: TGTGCCAGCAGCGCCACTAGCACAGATACGCAGTATTTT. Amino acid sequence: CASSATSTDTQYF. Together with reference TRBV7-9 and TRBJ2-3, the CDR3 gives the full variable domain: DTGVSQNPRHKITKRGQNVTFRCDPISEHNRLYWYRQTLGQGPEFLTYFQNEAQLEKSRLLSDRFSAERPKGSFSTLEIQRTEQGDSAMYLCASSATSTDTQYFGPGTRLTVL.

The chain combines TRBV28 with TRBJ1-6; D is possibly TRBD1 (5 bases). The CDR3 contains 14 residues. V was clipped by 1 base and J by 10 bases, with 11 bases between them. CDR1 is MDHEN and CDR2 is SYDVKM in the germline V gene. This CDR3 is CASSLYLGPSPLHF. The CDR3 bases are TGTGCCAGCAGTTTATATCTGGGACCGTCACCCCTCCACTTT.

The chain employs TRBV20-1 and TRBJ2-1, with 11 bases aligning to TRBD2. This CDR3 spans 16 amino acids. Trimming at V came to 4 bases and at J to 8 bases, leaving 13 bases not matched to a gene. Germline V lookup: CDR1 DFQATT, CDR2 SNEGSKA (reference sequence). In DNA, the CDR3 is TGCAGTGCTACAATAGCGGGAGGGCTCGGGATAGATGAGCAGTTCTTC. This gives the protein CSATIAGGLGIDEQFF.

This clonotype was seen a handful of times. V and J are TRBV27 and TRBJ1-2, with no clear D. Trimming removed 2 bases at V and 4 bases at J, with 17 bases between. The CDR3 is 16 residues long. The germline V gene has CDR1 MNHEY and CDR2 SMNVEV (reference sequence). The CDR3 DNA reads TGTGCCAGCAGTTTAAGACGATTACCCCTTTTCTATGGCTACACCTTC. Translation gives CASSLRRLPLFYGYTF.

This clonotype showed up just a few times. This chain links TRBV12-3 or TRBV12-4 with TRBJ2-5; D unresolved. This CDR3 spans 14 amino acids. Trimming took off 5 bases at V and 5 bases at J, with 15 bases between the two ends. DNA for the CDR3: TGTGCCAGCAGTCCCGGATCCGTTATCGAGACCCAGTACTTC. Residues: CASSPGSVIETQYF.

This clonotype was seen just once. The chain uses TRBV28 and TRBJ2-1; 9 bases are a match to TRBD1. The germline V gene encodes CDR1 MDHEN and CDR2 SYDVKM. The trim removed 6 bases at V and 3 bases at J, leaving 9 bases unmatched. There are 16 residues in the CDR3. DNA of the CDR3: TGTGCCAGCAGACAGAGGACAGGGGATGTCTACAATGAGCAGTTCTTC. Amino acid sequence: CASRQRTGDVYNEQFF.

This clonotype was seen a handful of times. The chain is built from TRBV6-6 and TRBJ2-7; 10 nucleotides align to TRBD1. The CDR3 consists of 17 residues. CDR1 and CDR2 from the germline V gene are MNHNY and SVGAGI (reference sequence). After removal of 0 bases from V and 2 bases from J, the junction contained 7 bases not matched to a gene. In nucleotides, the CDR3 is TGTGCCAGCAGTTACTCCCGACCGACAGGGGGCCCCTACGAGCAGTACTTC. Its protein product is CASSYSRPTGGPYEQYF.

This clonotype occurred a few times. The CDR3 region has the DNA TGTGCCAGCAGTACTAGTATAGGGGAGCTGTTTTTT. Protein product: CASSTSIGELFF. The chain carries TRBV3-1 and TRBJ2-2; D is perhaps TRBD2 (5 bases). V was trimmed by 6 bases and J by 8 bases, leaving 10 bases between them. Germline V CDR1 and CDR2: LGHDT, YNNKEL (reference sequence). The CDR3 totals 12 residues. The full variable domain, with the rest looked up from reference TRBV3-1 and TRBJ2-2, is DTAVSQTPKYLVTQMGNDKSIKCEQNLGHDTMYWYKQDSKKFLKIMFSYNNKELIINETVPNRFSPKSPDKAHLNLHINSLELGDSAVYFCASSTSIGELFFGEGSRLTVL.

The rearrangement uses TRBV6-1 and TRBJ1-2; possibly TRBD1 for D (6 bases). The V gene lost 6 bases and the J gene lost 3 bases, with 23 bases spanning the gap. CDR3 size: 17 residues. Germline V CDR1 and CDR2: MNHNS, SASEGT. CDR3 DNA: TGTGCCAGCAGCTCTTACCGACAGGCGGCGGTGTACTATGGCTACACCTTC. It translates to CASSSYRQAAVYYGYTF.

This clonotype was found a few times. CDR3: CASSSVGQNEKLFF. The DNA for the CDR3 is TGCGCCAGCAGCTCGGTGGGACAGAATGAAAAACTGTTTTTT. The V gene is TRBV5-1, the J gene TRBJ1-4; 7 nucleotides match TRBD1. The CDR3 is 14 residues long. The germline gives CDR1 SGHRS, CDR2 YFSETQ. Trimming took 3 bases from V and 5 from J; bases not matched to a gene: 4.

In DNA form, the CDR3 reads TGTGCCAGCAGCTTACGTATGGGCGGGAGGGCCGGCGAGCAGTACTTC. This codes for CASSLRMGGRAGEQYF. The chain is built from TRBV7-2 and TRBJ2-7, with TRBD2 matching 9 bases. V lost 2 bases and J lost 6; bases outside the gene matches: 11. The length of the CDR3 is 16 residues. Germline-derived CDR1 and CDR2 are SGHTA and FQGNSA.

This clonotype was observed a handful of times. The chain is built from TRBV3-1 and TRBJ2-1, with 7 bases fitting TRBD2. CDR3 length: 16 residues. Trimming at V came to 1 base and at J to 4 bases, leaving 7 bases not matched to a gene. Germline CDR1 LGHDT, CDR2 YNNKEL (reference sequence). The CDR3 DNA reads TGTGCCAGCAGCCAAGTCGGGCTAGCGGAATACAATGAGCAGTTCTTC. This gives the protein CASSQVGLAEYNEQFF.

This clonotype was counted only a few times. V usage is TRBV12-3 or TRBV12-4 and J usage is TRBJ1-2; the D gene is possibly TRBD1 (5 bases). Trimming stripped 8 bases from V and 7 bases from J, with 20 bases between. The CDR3 runs to 14 residues. The CDR3 coding sequence is TGTGCCAGCTTAACAGGCCCGGCAGCGAGTGGCTACACCTTC. Translated: CASLTGPAASGYTF.

J is TRBJ2-3 and V is TRBV3-1; 9 nucleotides match TRBD1. V shed 5 bases, J shed 5 bases, and the junction held 17 bases outside the gene matches. CDR3 length equals 18 residues. Germline V CDR1 and CDR2: LGHDT, YNNKEL (reference sequence). CDR3 coding DNA: TGTGCCAGCAGCTTAGGTTGGAGCGGGACAGGGCCAGAAGATACGCAGTATTTT. Translation: CASSLGWSGTGPEDTQYF.